This T cell receptor beta chain was sequenced for a study of cytomegalovirus exposure and HLA in healthy donors. Primers included in the PCR were 60 Vbeta and 13 Jbeta primers. TCRdb keeps only in-frame clones here, not all; method: immunoSEQ multiplex PCR. The table gives 150,000 to 200,000 clones; the top ten clones make up 2.1% of it. This CDR3 has 14 residues. CDR1 and CDR2 from the germline V gene are SGHAT and FQDESV (reference sequence). Trimming pared 2 bases from V and 0 bases from J, leaving 7 bases between. Specimen: PBMCs. The sequence was obtained from a man between 25 and 39 years old in good health and CMV-seronegative. The V gene is TRBV11-1, the J gene TRBJ1-1; D is ambiguous. The CDR3 coding sequence is TGTGCCAGCAGCTTACGCAGGATGAACACTGAAGCTTTCTTT. It yields the protein CASSLRRMNTEAFF.